This TCR beta chain was recovered during a study of response to subunit inactivated influenza vaccine. Study results and caveats: Researchers suggested that each seasonal influenza vaccination recruits few new T cells.

Notes on this clonotype: Its specificity is unknown.

TCRdb processed the RT-PCR reads anew with MiXCR; each CDR3 protein has one entry. This table holds about 650,000 distinct CDR3 sequences, approximately 14% found once. V lost 0 bases and J lost 9; bases outside the gene matches: 9. The CDR3 covers 16 residues. CDR1 and CDR2 from the germline V gene are LGHNA and YSLEER. This chain uses TRBV4-3 with TRBJ1-5; the match to TRBD1 covers 9 bases. The receptor's source is a man aged 50-59 years who received an inactivated influenza vaccine. Source: PBMCs from blood, taken 11 to 12 days after vaccination. CDR3: CASSQDWDRDRRPQHF. The DNA for the CDR3 is TGCGCCAGCAGCCAAGATTGGGACAGGGATCGTAGGCCCCAGCATTTT.